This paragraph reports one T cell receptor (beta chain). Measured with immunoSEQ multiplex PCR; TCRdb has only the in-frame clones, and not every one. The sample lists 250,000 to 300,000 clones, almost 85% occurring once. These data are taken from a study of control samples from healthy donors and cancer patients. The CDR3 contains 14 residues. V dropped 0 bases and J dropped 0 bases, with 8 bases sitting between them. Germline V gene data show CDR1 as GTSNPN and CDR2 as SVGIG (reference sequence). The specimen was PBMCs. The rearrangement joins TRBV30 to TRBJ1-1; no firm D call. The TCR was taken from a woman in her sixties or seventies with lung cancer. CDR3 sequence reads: CAWSVWLMNTEAFF. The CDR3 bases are TGTGCCTGGAGTGTTTGGCTTATGAACACTGAAGCTTTCTTT.